This paragraph reports one T cell receptor beta chain. Germline CDR1 reads LGHNA; CDR2 reads YSLEER. Trimming pared 0 bases from V and 4 bases from J, leaving 12 bases between. The CDR3 has 15 residues. The authors' processing: From reference gene primer amplification, estimates of nucleated cell counts were derived. Method: immunoSEQ multiplex PCR; TCRdb's copy keeps in-frame clones and lacks some. That table is the source of V, J and clone size, and D and trimming were worked out from the DNA. The sample lists around 70,000 clones, 88% occurring once. The data originate from a study of blood T cell repertoires in COVID-19. Study-level information: Acute-phase and convalescent COVID-19 samples originated in the United States, Italy and Spain. PBMCs, B-cell-depleted T cells, or T cells provided the cDNA or gDNA that made up the material.

The clonotype comes from a human donor in a cohort sampled during active COVID-19. The chain employs TRBV4-3 and TRBJ1-2; tentatively, D is TRBD1 (6 bases). The material sequenced was peripheral blood. CDR3 sequence: CASSQDLDSSYGYTF. The DNA of the CDR3 is TGCGCCAGCAGCCAAGATTTGGACAGTTCCTATGGCTACACCTTC.